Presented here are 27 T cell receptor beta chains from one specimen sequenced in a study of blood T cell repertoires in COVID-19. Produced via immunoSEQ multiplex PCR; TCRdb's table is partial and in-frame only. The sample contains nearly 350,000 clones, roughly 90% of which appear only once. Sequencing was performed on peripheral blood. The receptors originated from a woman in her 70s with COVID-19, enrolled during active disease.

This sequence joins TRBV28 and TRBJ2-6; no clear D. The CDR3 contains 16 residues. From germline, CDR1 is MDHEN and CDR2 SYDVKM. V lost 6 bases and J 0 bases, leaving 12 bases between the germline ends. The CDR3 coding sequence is TGTGCCAGCAGGACTCAGCCCCTCTCTGGGGCCAACGTCCTGACTTTC. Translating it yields CASRTQPLSGANVLTF.

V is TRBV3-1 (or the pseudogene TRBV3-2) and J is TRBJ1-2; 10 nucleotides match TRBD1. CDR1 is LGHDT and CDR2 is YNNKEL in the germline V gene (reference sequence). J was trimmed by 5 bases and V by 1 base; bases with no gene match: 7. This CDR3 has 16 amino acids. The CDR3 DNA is TGTGCCAGCAGCCAAGCTGGGACAGGGGTGGTGTATGGCTACACCTTC. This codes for CASSQAGTGVVYGYTF.

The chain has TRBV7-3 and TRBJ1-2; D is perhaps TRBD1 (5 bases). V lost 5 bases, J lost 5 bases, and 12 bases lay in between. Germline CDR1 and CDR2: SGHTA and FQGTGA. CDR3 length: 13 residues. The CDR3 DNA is TGTGCCAGCAGCCCCCAGGGCCAGTATGGCTACACCTTC. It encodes CASSPQGQYGYTF.

The CDR3 region is CASSFRTGGNWEQYF. As DNA, the CDR3 is TGTGCCAGCAGTTTCCGGACAGGGGGCAACTGGGAGCAGTACTTC. The rearrangement joins TRBV27 to TRBJ2-7, with TRBD1 matching over 11 bases. CDR3 size: 15 residues. The germline V gene encodes CDR1 MNHEY and CDR2 SMNVEV (reference sequence). The V and J ends lost 3 bases and 7 bases, in that order; junction bases with no gene match: 8.

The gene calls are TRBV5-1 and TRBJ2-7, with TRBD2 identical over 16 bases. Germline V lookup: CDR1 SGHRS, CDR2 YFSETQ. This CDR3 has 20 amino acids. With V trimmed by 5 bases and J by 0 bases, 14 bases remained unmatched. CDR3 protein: CASSWDPGLAGGSSSYEQYF. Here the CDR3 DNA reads TGCGCCAGCAGTTGGGATCCGGGACTAGCGGGGGGGTCTTCCTCCTACGAGCAGTACTTC.

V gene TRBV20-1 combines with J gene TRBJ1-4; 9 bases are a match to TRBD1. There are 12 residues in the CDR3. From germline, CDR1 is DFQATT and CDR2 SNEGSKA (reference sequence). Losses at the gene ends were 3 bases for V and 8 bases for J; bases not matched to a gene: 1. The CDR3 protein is CSASGQGEKLFF. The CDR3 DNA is TGCAGTGCTAGTGGACAGGGGGAAAAACTGTTTTTT.

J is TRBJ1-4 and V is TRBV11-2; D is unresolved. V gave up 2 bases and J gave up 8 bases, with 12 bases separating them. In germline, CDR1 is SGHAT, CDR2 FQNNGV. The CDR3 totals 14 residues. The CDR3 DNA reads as TGTGCCAGCAGCTTACGAGGGTTTGGGGAAAAACTGTTTTTT. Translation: CASSLRGFGEKLFF.

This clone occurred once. The CDR3 sequence is CASSSGQGSGNTIYF. In DNA form, the CDR3 reads TGTGCCAGCAGTTCGGGACAGGGGTCTGGAAACACCATATATTTT. The rearrangement joins TRBV6-5 to TRBJ1-3; TRBD1 aligns across 10 bases. The V and J ends lost 4 bases and 1 base, in that order; junction bases with no gene match: 1. The CDR3 covers 15 residues. Germline CDR1 and CDR2: MNHEY and SVGAGI.

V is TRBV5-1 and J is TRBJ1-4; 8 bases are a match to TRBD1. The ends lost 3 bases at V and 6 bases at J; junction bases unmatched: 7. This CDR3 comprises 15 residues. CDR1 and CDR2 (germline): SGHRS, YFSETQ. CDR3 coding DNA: TGCGCCAGCAGCTCCTCCCCAGGGGGCGATGAAAAACTGTTTTTT. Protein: CASSSSPGGDEKLFF.

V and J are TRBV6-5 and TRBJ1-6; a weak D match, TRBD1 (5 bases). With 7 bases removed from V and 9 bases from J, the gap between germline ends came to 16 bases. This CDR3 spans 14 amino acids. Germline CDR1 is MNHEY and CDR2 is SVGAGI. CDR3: CASTGETEGSPLHF. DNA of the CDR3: TGTGCCAGCACCGGCGAGACAGAAGGTTCACCCCTCCACTTT.

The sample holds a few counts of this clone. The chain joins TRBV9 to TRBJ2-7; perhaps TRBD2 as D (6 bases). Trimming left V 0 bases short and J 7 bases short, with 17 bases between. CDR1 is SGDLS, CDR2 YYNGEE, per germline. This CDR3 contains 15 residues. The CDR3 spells CASSVAAGSTGEQYF. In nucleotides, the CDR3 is TGTGCCAGCAGCGTAGCGGCGGGGTCCACTGGGGAGCAGTACTTC. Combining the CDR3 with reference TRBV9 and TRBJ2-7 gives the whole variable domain DSGVTQTPKHLITATGQRVTLRCSPRSGDLSVYWYQQSLDQGLQFLIQYYNGEERAKGNILERFSAQQFPDLHSELNLSSLELGDSALYFCASSVAAGSTGEQYFGPGTRLTVT.

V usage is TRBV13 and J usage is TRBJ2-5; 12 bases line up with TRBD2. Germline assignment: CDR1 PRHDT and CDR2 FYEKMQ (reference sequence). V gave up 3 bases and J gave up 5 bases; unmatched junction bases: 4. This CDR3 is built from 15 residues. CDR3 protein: CASSLTSGGTETQYF. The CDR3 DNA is TGTGCCAGCAGCTTGACTAGCGGGGGTACTGAGACCCAGTACTTC.

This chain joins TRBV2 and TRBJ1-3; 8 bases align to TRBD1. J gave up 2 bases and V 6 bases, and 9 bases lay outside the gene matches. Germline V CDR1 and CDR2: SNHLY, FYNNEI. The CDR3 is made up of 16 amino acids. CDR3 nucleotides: TGTGCCAGCAGATTCGGGACAGGTTCAACTGGAAACACCATATATTTT. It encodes CASRFGTGSTGNTIYF.

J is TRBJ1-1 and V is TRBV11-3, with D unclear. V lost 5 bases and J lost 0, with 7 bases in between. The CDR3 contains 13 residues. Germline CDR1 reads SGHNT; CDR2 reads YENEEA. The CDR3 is CASSTRLNTEAFF. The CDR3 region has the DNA TGTGCCAGCAGCACCAGGTTGAACACTGAAGCTTTCTTT.

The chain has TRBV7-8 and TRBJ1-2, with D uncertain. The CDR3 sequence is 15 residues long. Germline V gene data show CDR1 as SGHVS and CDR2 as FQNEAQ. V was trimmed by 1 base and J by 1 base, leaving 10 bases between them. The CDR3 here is CASSLGGEINYGYTF. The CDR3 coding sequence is TGTGCCAGCAGCTTAGGGGGAGAAATTAACTATGGCTACACCTTC. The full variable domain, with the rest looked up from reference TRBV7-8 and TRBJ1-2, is GAGVSQSPRYKVAKRGQDVALRCDPISGHVSLFWYQQALGQGPEFLTYFQNEAQLDKSGLPSDRFFAERPEGSVSTLKIQRTQQEDSAVYLCASSLGGEINYGYTFGSGTRLTVV.

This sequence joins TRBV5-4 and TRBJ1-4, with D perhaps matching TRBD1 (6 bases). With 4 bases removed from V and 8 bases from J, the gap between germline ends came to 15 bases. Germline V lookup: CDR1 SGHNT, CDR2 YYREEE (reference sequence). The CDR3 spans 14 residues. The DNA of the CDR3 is TGTGCCAGCAGCCGAAAACAGGGAGGGGAAAAACTGTTTTTT. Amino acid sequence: CASSRKQGGEKLFF.

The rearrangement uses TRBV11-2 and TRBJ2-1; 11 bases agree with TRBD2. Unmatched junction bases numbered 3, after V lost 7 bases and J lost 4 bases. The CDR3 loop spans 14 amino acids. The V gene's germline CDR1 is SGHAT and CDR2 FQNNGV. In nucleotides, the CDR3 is TGTGCCAGCACGACTAGCGGGGCGTACAATGAGCAGTTCTTC. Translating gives CASTTSGAYNEQFF.

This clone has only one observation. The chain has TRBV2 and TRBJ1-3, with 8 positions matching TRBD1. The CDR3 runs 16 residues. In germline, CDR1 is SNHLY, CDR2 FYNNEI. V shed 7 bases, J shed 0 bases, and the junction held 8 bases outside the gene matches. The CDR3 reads CASTAGQVLSGNTIYF. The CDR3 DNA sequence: TGTGCCAGCACCGCGGGACAGGTCCTCTCTGGAAACACCATATATTTT.

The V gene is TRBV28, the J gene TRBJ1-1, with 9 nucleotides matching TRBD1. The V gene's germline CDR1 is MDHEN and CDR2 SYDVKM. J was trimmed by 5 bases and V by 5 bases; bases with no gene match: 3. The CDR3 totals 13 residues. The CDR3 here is CASSTQGATEAFF. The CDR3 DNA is TGTGCCAGCAGTACACAGGGGGCGACTGAAGCTTTCTTT.

The CDR3 DNA reads as TGTGCCAGCAGTTTATACCCCCTGGGCGGGGGGTACCAAGAGACCCAGTACTTC. Translating it yields CASSLYPLGGGYQETQYF. V gene TRBV28 combines with J gene TRBJ2-5; TRBD2 matches at 8 bases. Trimming at V came to 1 base and at J to 0 bases, leaving 10 bases not matched to a gene. The CDR3 extends over 18 amino acids. CDR1 is MDHEN, CDR2 SYDVKM, per germline.

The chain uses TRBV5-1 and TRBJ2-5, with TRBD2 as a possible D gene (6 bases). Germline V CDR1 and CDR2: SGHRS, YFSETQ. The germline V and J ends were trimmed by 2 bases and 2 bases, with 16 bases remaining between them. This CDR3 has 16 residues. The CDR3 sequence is CASSFSQGGGQETQYF. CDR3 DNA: TGCGCCAGCAGCTTTTCTCAGGGAGGAGGTCAAGAGACCCAGTACTTC.

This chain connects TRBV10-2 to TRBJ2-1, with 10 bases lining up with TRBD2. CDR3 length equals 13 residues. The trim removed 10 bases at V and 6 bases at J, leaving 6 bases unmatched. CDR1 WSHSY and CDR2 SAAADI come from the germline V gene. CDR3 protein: CATASGGPNEQFF. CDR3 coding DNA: TGCGCCACCGCTAGCGGGGGCCCCAATGAGCAGTTCTTC.

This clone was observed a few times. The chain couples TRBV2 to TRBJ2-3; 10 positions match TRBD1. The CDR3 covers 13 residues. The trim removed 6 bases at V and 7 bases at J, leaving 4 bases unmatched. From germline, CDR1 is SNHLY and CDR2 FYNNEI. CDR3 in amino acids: CASRGTGDYTQYF. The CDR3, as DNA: TGTGCCAGCAGGGGGACAGGGGATTATACGCAGTATTTT.

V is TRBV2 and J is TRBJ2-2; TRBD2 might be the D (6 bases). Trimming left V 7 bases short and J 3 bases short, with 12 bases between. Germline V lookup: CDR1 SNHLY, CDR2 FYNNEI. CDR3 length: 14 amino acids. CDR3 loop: CASMEGKYTGELFF. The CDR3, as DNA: TGTGCCAGCATGGAGGGGAAATACACCGGGGAGCTGTTTTTT.

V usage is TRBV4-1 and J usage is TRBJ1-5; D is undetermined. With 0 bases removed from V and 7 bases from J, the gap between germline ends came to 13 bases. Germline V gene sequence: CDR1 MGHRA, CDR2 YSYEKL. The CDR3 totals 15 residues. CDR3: CASSQDHKGGQPQHF. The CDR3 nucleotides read TGCGCCAGCAGCCAAGATCATAAGGGAGGGCAGCCCCAGCATTTT.

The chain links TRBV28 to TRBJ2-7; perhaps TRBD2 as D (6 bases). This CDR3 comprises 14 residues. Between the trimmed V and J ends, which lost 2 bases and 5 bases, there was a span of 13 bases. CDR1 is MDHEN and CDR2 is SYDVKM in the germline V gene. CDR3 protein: CASSLSAGSDEQYF. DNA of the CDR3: TGTGCCAGCAGTTTAAGTGCGGGGTCGGACGAGCAGTACTTC.

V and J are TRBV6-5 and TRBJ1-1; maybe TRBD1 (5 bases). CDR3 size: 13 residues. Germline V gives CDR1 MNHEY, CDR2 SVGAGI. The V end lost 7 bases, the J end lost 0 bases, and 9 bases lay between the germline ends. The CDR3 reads CASKGQMNTEAFF. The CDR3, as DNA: TGTGCCAGCAAGGGGCAGATGAACACTGAAGCTTTCTTT.